This T cell receptor (beta chain) was obtained from a study of synovial regulatory T cells in juvenile arthritis. Study-level background: A few patients were therapy-naive; over 5 received methotrexate alone. Broader study findings: Across patients, iaTreg TCR repertoires were mostly private, partly shared with synovial Teff and blood CPL. Compared with other blood Treg cells, inflammation-associated Treg cells had reduced TCR diversity.

CDR1 and CDR2 (germline): SGHRS, YFSETQ. CDR3 length: 15 residues. No DNA has been recorded. The table came from immunoSEQ multiplex PCR; TCRdb's copy has only in-frame clones and leaves some out. The table lists about 10,000 clones. As concerns this clone: What it binds is unknown.

The sequence was obtained from a donor younger than 35 with juvenile idiopathic arthritis. The V and J genes are TRBV5-1 and TRBJ1-1. Input material: Treg cells from blood. The subset: remaining (HLA-DR-negative) circulating blood Treg cells. The CDR3 region is CASSSGMGMNTEAFF.